The entry below gives a single T cell receptor (beta chain) sequence along with its context. Its antigen is as yet unknown. Germline V CDR1 and CDR2: SNHLY, FYNNEI. The V end was cut by 7 bases, the J end by 8 bases, with 20 bases between. The CDR3 loop spans 14 amino acids. This record belongs to a study of monozygotic twins with cystic fibrosis. For the study at large: Roughly 2.8 micrograms of fragmented DNA underwent approximately 15 PCR cycles for library preparation.

Method: immunoSEQ multiplex PCR; TCRdb's copy keeps in-frame clones and lacks some. The table lists about 32,000 clones, more than 85% of them singletons. Study-wide points: Nucleotide-identical clonotype sharing was significantly higher within monozygotic CF twin pairs than between unrelated CF individuals. Low clonality (median roughly 0.009) suggested a mostly naive repertoire. Co-twins had the most similar V usage for 13 of 16 pairs, J for 8.

This receptor was taken from a girl aged 2 to 9 with cystic fibrosis. Sequencing input: blood. The chain carries TRBV2 and TRBJ1-2, with D tentatively TRBD1 (6 bases). The DNA of the CDR3 is TGTGCCAGCACTAACCAGGGACACCCTAAGGGCTACACCTTC. As protein: CASTNQGHPKGYTF.